Sequencing of this TCR beta chain was carried out in a study of blood T cell repertoires in COVID-19. On the study more broadly: Sites in the United States, Italy and Spain provided acute and convalescent COVID-19 samples. PBMCs, B-cell-depleted T cells, or T cells provided the cDNA or gDNA that made up the material.

Authors' methods: Estimation of nucleated cell counts relied on the amplification of reference gene primers. Data came from immunoSEQ multiplex PCR; TCRdb stores just in-frame clones and leaves some out. That table furnishes V, J and clone size, whereas the DNA furnished D and trimming. The sample shows approximately 110,000 clones, roughly 83% of them seen only once. Per germline, CDR1 LNHDA and CDR2 SQIVND (reference sequence). V gave up 5 bases and J gave up 1 base, with 23 bases separating them. The length of the CDR3 is 19 residues. The sample consisted of peripheral blood. This chain connects TRBV19 to TRBJ2-2, with D perhaps TRBD1 (6 bases). This receptor was obtained from a human donor in a cohort sampled during active COVID-19. CDR3 sequence reads: CASSARGPLPRLNTGELFF. The CDR3 DNA sequence: TGTGCCAGTAGTGCCAGGGGCCCCCTTCCTAGACTGAACACCGGGGAGCTGTTTTTT.